One and the same sample provided the 19 T cell receptor beta chains below, sequenced in a study of T cells in Graves' hyperthyroidism and ophthalmopathy. RNA transcripts yielded amplified TCR beta CDR3 regions. A first-round RT-PCR of the TCR CDR3 used the HTBI primer set. TCRdb reprocessed the multiplex PCR reads with MiXCR, giving one entry per CDR3 protein. The sample records 500,000 to 650,000 distinct CDR3 sequences, less than 15% being singletons. The source material was blood. These receptors were taken from a woman aged 40 to 50 with Graves' hyperthyroidism.

This chain links TRBV12-3 or TRBV12-4 with TRBJ2-1; 11 nucleotides line up with TRBD2. This CDR3 contains 19 residues. V trimming: 2 bases; J trimming: 2 bases; junction bases outside the gene matches: 11. The CDR3 sequence is CASSLYLAGGKYPYNEQFF. Written as DNA, the CDR3 is TGTGCCAGCAGTTTATATCTAGCGGGAGGTAAATATCCCTACAATGAGCAGTTCTTC.

This clonotype was recorded at least ten times. CDR3 sequence: CAWSVYNEQFF. The CDR3 coding sequence is TGTGCCTGGAGTGTATACAATGAGCAGTTCTTC. The chain couples TRBV30 to TRBJ2-1; no clear D gene. The CDR3 contains 11 residues. The V end lost 0 bases, the J end lost 4 bases, and 1 base lay between the germline ends. Germline CDR1 reads GTSNPN; CDR2 reads SVGIG (reference sequence).

The table lists this clonotype with many counts. The chain employs TRBV5-1 and TRBJ1-4; no clear D. V lost 0 bases, J lost 2 bases, and 11 bases lay in between. The V gene's germline CDR1 is SGHRS and CDR2 YFSETQ. This CDR3 is built from 16 residues. As DNA, the CDR3 is TGCGCCAGCAGCTTGGAGGCCGCGGGGACTAATGAAAAACTGTTTTTT. The encoded protein is CASSLEAAGTNEKLFF.

The CDR3 nucleotides are TGCAGTGTTTCGGAGTATGGCTACACCTTC. As protein: CSVSEYGYTF. The chain recombines TRBV20-1 with TRBJ1-2; D uncertain. Trimming pared 7 bases from V and 5 bases from J, leaving 8 bases between. Germline assignment: CDR1 DFQATT and CDR2 SNEGSKA (reference sequence). The CDR3 is 10 residues long.

This clonotype was recorded a few times. The chain links TRBV19 to TRBJ1-1; D gene unclear. Looked up from germline, CDR1 is LNHDA and CDR2 is SQIVND (reference sequence). V shed 7 bases and J shed 0 bases, with 30 bases lying between them. The CDR3 length is 20 residues. The CDR3 reads CASTLDPPQRPRGVNTEAFF. CDR3 in DNA: TGTGCCAGTACCCTCGACCCCCCCCAGCGTCCCCGAGGCGTGAACACTGAAGCTTTCTTT.

The chain couples TRBV3-1 to TRBJ2-7; 9 bases align to TRBD1. With 1 base clipped from V and 1 base from J, the junction kept 5 bases outside the gene matches. Germline-derived CDR1 and CDR2 are LGHDT and YNNKEL (reference sequence). The CDR3 length is 16 residues. The CDR3, as DNA: TGTGCCAGCAGCCAAGTGCGGGGGACAGGGTCCTACGAGCAGTACTTC. Protein: CASSQVRGTGSYEQYF.

This clonotype was detected ten times or more. The rearrangement links TRBV24-1 to TRBJ2-7; TRBD1 matches at 9 bases. V dropped 7 bases and J dropped 1; count of bases not matched to a gene: 4. CDR3 length: 14 residues. Per the germline V gene, CDR1 is KGHDR and CDR2 is SFDVKD. CDR3 protein: CATSTGTGSYEQYF. For the CDR3, the DNA is TGTGCCACCAGCACCGGGACAGGGTCCTACGAGCAGTACTTC.

At least ten counts were recorded for this clonotype. CDR3 protein: CASSYIQAGTQYF. DNA for the CDR3: TGTGCCAGCAGTTATATACAAGCGGGTACGCAGTATTTT. V is TRBV27 and J is TRBJ2-3; the D gene is possibly TRBD2 (6 bases). V was pared by 4 bases and J by 8 bases, with 13 bases between. Germline loops: CDR1 MNHEY, CDR2 SMNVEV (reference sequence). This CDR3 has 13 residues.

This clonotype was picked up many times. V is TRBV2 and J is TRBJ2-7, with D perhaps matching TRBD2 (5 bases). The CDR3 spans 14 residues. Trimming stripped 4 bases from V and 4 bases from J, with 14 bases between. Per the germline V gene, CDR1 is SNHLY and CDR2 is FYNNEI. The CDR3 loop is CASSVSDPSYEQYF. CDR3 DNA: TGTGCCAGCAGTGTTAGCGATCCGAGTTACGAGCAGTACTTC.

This clonotype has a count of ten or more. This chain links TRBV7-9 with TRBJ2-5; possible D gene TRBD1, 6 bases. Trimming took 5 bases from V and 1 from J, leaving 14 bases between them. The CDR3 spans 15 residues. Looked up from germline, CDR1 is SEHNR and CDR2 is FQNEAQ (reference sequence). This CDR3 reads CASSPYGQTQETQYF. The CDR3 bases are TGTGCCAGCAGCCCCTATGGACAGACCCAAGAGACCCAGTACTTC.

As to this clonotype: Just one base apart from a much larger clone, this may be a read error. The rearrangement joins TRBV7-9 to TRBJ2-3; D ambiguous. CDR1 SEHNR and CDR2 FQNEAQ come from the germline V gene (reference sequence). Trimming stripped 3 bases from V and 4 bases from J, with 5 bases between. The CDR3 runs to 12 residues. The CDR3 DNA reads as TGTGCCAGCAGCTTCGATGCAGATACGCAGTATTTT. This codes for CASSFDADTQYF. The whole variable domain, filled in from reference TRBV7-9 and TRBJ2-3, reads DTGVSQNPRHKITKRGQNVTFRCDPISEHNRLYWYRQTLGQGPEFLTYFQNEAQLEKSRLLSDRFSAERPKGSFSTLEIQRTEQGDSAMYLCASSFDADTQYFGPGTRLTVL.

This clonotype has more than one count but fewer than ten. The chain recombines TRBV14 with TRBJ2-1; D is unresolved. Germline CDR1 reads SGHDN; CDR2 reads FVKESK. V lost 4 bases and J 10 bases, leaving 14 bases between the germline ends. The CDR3 sequence is 13 residues long. CDR3 sequence reads: CASSPVPDGEQFF. In DNA form, the CDR3 reads TGTGCCAGCAGCCCTGTGCCGGACGGCGAGCAGTTCTTC.

This clonotype was seen repeatedly, ten times or more. The chain couples TRBV27 to TRBJ2-3, with unresolved D. Germline CDR1 MNHEY, CDR2 SMNVEV (reference sequence). With 8 bases removed from V and 5 bases from J, the gap between germline ends came to 11 bases. The length of the CDR3 is 12 residues. CDR3 sequence (DNA): TGTGCCAGCGGTCTATTGTTAGATACGCAGTATTTT. It translates to CASGLLLDTQYF.

This clonotype was counted ten times or more. V usage is TRBV2 and J usage is TRBJ2-1; 9 positions match TRBD1. CDR3 length: 15 residues. V was pared by 6 bases and J by 3 bases, with 6 bases of the junction left unmatched. CDR1 and CDR2 from the germline V gene are SNHLY and FYNNEI. In DNA, the CDR3 is TGTGCCAGCAGATACACAGGGGGCGGCTACAATGAGCAGTTCTTC. It specifies CASRYTGGGYNEQFF.

Remarks on this clonotype: The limits of the CDR3 on the DNA are not certain, so only TCRdb's listed CDR3 is given. This rearrangement joins TRBV5-1 to TRBJ2-3. Germline assignment: CDR1 SGHRS and CDR2 YFSETQ. With termini counted, the CDR3 has 24 amino acids. The CDR3 spells CASTNQTSMYLCASSFRLEDTQYF.

This clonotype was recorded at least ten times. The chain carries TRBV28 and TRBJ2-6, with 7 bases identical to TRBD1. The CDR3 covers 15 residues. Germline V CDR1 and CDR2: MDHEN, SYDVKM. Unmatched junction bases numbered 4, after V lost 6 bases and J lost 2 bases. The CDR3 DNA follows: TGTGCCAGCAGCCTTACAGGGGCTGGGGCCAACGTCCTGACTTTC. It is translated as CASSLTGAGANVLTF. Using reference TRBV28 and TRBJ2-6 for the parts outside the CDR3, the full variable domain is DVKVTQSSRYLVKRTGEKVFLECVQDMDHENMFWYRQDPGLGLRLIYFSYDVKMKEKGDIPEGYSVSREKKERFSLILESASTNQTSMYLCASSLTGAGANVLTFGAGSRLTVL.

This clonotype was observed many times. The CDR3 protein is CASTETSGRWHEQFF. DNA for the CDR3: TGTGCCAGCACCGAAACTAGCGGGAGGTGGCATGAGCAGTTCTTC. This chain connects TRBV6-1 to TRBJ2-1; 12 positions agree with TRBD2. This CDR3 has 15 residues. From germline, CDR1 is MNHNS and CDR2 SASEGT. J lost 8 bases, V lost 7 bases, and 9 bases had no gene match.

The gene calls are TRBV5-1 and TRBJ1-2, with TRBD1 matching over 10 bases. Germline CDR1 is SGHRS and CDR2 is YFSETQ. V was pared by 4 bases and J by 3 bases, with 3 bases of the junction left unmatched. This CDR3 spans 14 amino acids. CDR3 sequence reads: CASSRGTGDYGYTF. CDR3 sequence (DNA): TGCGCCAGCAGCCGCGGGACAGGGGACTATGGCTACACCTTC.

This clonotype was seen at least ten times. The CDR3 sequence: CASSFVAGGTYNEQFF. The CDR3 region has the DNA TGTGCCAGCAGCTTTGTAGCGGGAGGGACCTACAATGAGCAGTTCTTC. The chain has TRBV7-2 and TRBJ2-1; TRBD2 agrees at 11 bases. This CDR3 has 16 residues. V lost 3 bases to trimming and J lost 2 bases; unmatched junction nucleotides: 3. Looked up from germline, CDR1 is SGHTA and CDR2 is FQGNSA.